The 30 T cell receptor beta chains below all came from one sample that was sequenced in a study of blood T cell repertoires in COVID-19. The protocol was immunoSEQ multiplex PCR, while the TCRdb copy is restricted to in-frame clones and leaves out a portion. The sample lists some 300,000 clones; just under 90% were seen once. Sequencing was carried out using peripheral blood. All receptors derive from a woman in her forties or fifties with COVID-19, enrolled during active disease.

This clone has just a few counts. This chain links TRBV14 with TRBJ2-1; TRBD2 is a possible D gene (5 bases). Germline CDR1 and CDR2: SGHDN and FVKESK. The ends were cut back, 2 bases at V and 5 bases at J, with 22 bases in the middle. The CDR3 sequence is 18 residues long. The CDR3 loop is CASSQHVSLRGADNEQFF. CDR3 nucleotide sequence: TGTGCCAGCAGCCAACACGTGAGTTTGCGCGGAGCGGACAATGAGCAGTTCTTC.

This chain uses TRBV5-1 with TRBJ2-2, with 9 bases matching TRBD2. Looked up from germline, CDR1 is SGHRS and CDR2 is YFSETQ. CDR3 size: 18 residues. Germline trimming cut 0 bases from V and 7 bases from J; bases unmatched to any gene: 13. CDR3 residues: CASSLVPLAGLSGGELFF. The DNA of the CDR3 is TGCGCCAGCAGCTTGGTGCCCCTAGCGGGACTGTCGGGCGGGGAGCTGTTTTTT.

The CDR3 DNA follows: TGTGCCAGCAGCTTCCCTCCGGGACAGACAAAATCCTCCTACGAGCAGTACTTC. As protein: CASSFPPGQTKSSYEQYF. The chain links TRBV5-4 to TRBJ2-7; 7 positions agree with TRBD1. With 2 bases clipped from V and 0 bases from J, the junction kept 14 bases outside the gene matches. Germline CDR1 and CDR2: SGHNT and YYREEE (reference sequence). The CDR3 is 18 amino acids.

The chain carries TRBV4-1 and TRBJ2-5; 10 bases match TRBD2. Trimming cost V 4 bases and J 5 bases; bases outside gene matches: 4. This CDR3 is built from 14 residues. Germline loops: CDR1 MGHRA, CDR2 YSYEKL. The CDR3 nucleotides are TGCGCCAGCAGCCGGACTAGCGGAGGGGAGACCCAGTACTTC. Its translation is CASSRTSGGETQYF.

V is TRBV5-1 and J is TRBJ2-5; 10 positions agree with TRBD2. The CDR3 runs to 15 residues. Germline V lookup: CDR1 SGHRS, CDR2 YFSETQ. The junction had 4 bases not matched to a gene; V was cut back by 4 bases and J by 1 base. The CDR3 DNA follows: TGCGCCAGCAGCCGCGGGACTAGCGCCCAAGAGACCCAGTACTTC. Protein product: CASSRGTSAQETQYF.

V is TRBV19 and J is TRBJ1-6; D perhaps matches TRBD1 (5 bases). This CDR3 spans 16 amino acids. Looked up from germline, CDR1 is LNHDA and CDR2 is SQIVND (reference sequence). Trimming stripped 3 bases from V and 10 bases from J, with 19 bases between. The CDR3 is CASSIGQGISVSPLHF. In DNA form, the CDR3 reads TGTGCCAGTAGTATCGGGCAGGGCATATCCGTATCACCCCTCCACTTT. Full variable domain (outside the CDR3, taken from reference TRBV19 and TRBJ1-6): DGGITQSPKYLFRKEGQNVTLSCEQNLNHDAMYWYRQDPGQGLRLIYYSQIVNDFQKGDIAEGYSVSREKKESFPLTVTSAQKNPTAFYLCASSIGQGISVSPLHFGNGTRLTVT.

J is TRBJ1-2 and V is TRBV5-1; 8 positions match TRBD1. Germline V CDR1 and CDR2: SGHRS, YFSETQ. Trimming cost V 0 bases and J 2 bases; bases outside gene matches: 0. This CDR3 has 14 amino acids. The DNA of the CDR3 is TGCGCCAGCAGCTTGGACAGGGGGAACTATGGCTACACCTTC. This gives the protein CASSLDRGNYGYTF. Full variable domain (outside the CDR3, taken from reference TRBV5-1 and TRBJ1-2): KAGVTQTPRYLIKTRGQQVTLSCSPISGHRSVSWYQQTPGQGLQFLFEYFSETQRNKGNFPGRFSGRQFSNSRSEMNVSTLELGDSALYLCASSLDRGNYGYTFGSGTRLTVV.

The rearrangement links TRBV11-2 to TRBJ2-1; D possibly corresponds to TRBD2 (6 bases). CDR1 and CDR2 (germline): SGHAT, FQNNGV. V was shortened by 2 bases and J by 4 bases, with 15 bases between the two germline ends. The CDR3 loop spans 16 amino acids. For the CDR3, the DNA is TGTGCCAGCAGCTTACCCGGGCGGGGATTTTACAATGAGCAGTTCTTC. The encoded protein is CASSLPGRGFYNEQFF.

CDR3 amino acids: CASSLGLSGNTIYF. DNA of the CDR3: TGCGCCAGCAGCTTGGGTCTCTCTGGAAACACCATATATTTT. This sequence joins TRBV5-1 and TRBJ1-3; the D is unclear. Between the trimmed V and J ends, which lost 0 bases and 0 bases, there was a span of 4 bases. The germline gives CDR1 SGHRS, CDR2 YFSETQ. This CDR3 has 14 amino acids. The full variable domain, completed using reference TRBV5-1 and TRBJ1-3, is KAGVTQTPRYLIKTRGQQVTLSCSPISGHRSVSWYQQTPGQGLQFLFEYFSETQRNKGNFPGRFSGRQFSNSRSEMNVSTLELGDSALYLCASSLGLSGNTIYFGEGSWLTVV.

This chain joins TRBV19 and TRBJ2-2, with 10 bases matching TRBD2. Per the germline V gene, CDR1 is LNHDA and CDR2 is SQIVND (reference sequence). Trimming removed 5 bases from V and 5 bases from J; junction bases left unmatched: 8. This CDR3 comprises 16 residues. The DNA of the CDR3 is TGTGCCAGTAGTGCCCCGACTAGCGGGTCGACCGGGGAGCTGTTTTTT. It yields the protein CASSAPTSGSTGELFF.

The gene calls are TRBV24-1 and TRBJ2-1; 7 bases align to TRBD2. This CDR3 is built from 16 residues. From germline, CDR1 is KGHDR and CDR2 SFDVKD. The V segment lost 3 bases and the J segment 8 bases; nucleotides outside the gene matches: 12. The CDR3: CATSDPASGISYEQFF. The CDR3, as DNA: TGTGCCACCAGTGATCCCGCCAGCGGGATATCCTATGAGCAGTTCTTC.

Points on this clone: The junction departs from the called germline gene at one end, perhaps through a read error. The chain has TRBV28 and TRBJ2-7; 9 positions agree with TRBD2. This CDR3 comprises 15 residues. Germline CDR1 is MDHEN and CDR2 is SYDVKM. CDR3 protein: CASSPRVPFSSGNPF. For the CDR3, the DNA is TGTGCCAGCAGTCCCCGCGTGCCTTTCTCTAGCGGGAATCCCTTC.

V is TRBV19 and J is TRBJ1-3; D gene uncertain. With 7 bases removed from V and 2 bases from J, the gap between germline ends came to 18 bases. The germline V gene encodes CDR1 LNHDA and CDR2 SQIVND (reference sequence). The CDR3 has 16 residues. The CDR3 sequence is CASTLGFSNTGNTIYF. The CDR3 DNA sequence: TGTGCCAGTACCCTAGGCTTCTCCAACACTGGAAACACCATATATTTT.

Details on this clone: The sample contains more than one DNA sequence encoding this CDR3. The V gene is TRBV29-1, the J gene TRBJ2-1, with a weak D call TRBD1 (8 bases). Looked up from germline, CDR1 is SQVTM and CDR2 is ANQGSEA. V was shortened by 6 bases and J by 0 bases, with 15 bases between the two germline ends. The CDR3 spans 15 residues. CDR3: CSVSQGGSSYNEQFF. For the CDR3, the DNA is TGCAGCGTGTCACAGGGGGGGAGCTCCTACAATGAGCAGTTCTTC.

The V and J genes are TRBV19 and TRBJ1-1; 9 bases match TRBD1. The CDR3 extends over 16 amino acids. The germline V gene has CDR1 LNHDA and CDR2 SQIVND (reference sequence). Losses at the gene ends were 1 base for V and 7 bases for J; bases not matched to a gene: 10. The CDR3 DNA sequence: TGTGCCAGTAGTATAGCCCGGACAGGGGCGGAGGTTGAAGCTTTCTTT. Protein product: CASSIARTGAEVEAFF.

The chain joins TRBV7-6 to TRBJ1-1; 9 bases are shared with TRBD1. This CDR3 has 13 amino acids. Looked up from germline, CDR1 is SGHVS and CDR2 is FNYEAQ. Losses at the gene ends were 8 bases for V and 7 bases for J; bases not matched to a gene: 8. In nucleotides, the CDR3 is TGTGCCAGCTGCAACACAGGGGGCGATGAAGCTTTCTTT. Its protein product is CASCNTGGDEAFF.

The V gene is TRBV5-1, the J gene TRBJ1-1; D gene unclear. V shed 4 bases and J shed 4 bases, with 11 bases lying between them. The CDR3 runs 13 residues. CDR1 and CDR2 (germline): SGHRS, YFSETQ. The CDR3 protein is CASSRQSPTEAFF. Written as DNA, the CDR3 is TGCGCCAGCAGCCGTCAGTCTCCCACTGAAGCTTTCTTT.

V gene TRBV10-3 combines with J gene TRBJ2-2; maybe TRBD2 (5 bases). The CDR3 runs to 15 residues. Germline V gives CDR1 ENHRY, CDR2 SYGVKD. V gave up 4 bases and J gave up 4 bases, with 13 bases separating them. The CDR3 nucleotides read TGTGCCATCAGTGCGGTAGAGGGCTTCACCGGGGAGCTGTTTTTT. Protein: CAISAVEGFTGELFF.

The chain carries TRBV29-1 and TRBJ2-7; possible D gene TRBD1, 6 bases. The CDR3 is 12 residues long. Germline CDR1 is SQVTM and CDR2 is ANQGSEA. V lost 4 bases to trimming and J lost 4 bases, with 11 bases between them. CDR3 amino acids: CSVARDTYEQYF. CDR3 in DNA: TGCAGCGTTGCCCGGGACACATACGAGCAGTACTTC.

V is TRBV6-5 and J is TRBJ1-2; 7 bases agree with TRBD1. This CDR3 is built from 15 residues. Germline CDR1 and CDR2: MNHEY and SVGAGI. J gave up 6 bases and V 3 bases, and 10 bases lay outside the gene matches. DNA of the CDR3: TGTGCCAGCAGTTATCAACAGGGGACCGGCAATGGCTACACCTTC. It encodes CASSYQQGTGNGYTF.

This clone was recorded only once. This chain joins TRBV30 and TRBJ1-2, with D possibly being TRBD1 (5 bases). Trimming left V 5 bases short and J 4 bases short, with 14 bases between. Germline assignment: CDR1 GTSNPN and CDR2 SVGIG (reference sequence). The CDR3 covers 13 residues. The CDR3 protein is CAWGDRRGYGYTF. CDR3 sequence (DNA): TGTGCCTGGGGCGACAGAAGGGGCTATGGCTACACCTTC.

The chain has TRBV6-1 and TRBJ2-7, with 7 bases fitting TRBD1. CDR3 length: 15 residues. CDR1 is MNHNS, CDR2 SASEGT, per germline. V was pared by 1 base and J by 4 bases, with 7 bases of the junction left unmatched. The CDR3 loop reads CASSEERRGLYEQYF. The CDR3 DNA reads TGTGCCAGCAGTGAAGAGAGAAGGGGGCTTTACGAGCAGTACTTC.

The CDR3 DNA sequence: TGCGCCAGCAGTCGGGCGAACACCGGGGAGCTGTTTTTT. Protein product: CASSRANTGELFF. The J gene is TRBJ2-2, the V gene TRBV5-1; unclear D gene. V was clipped by 5 bases and J by 0 bases, with 5 bases between them. This CDR3 region has 13 residues. CDR1 and CDR2 from the germline V gene are SGHRS and YFSETQ.

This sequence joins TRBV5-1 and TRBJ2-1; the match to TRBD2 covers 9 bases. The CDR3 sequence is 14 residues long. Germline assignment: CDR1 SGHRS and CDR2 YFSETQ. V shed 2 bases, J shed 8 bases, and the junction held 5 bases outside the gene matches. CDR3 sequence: CASSLKGTSYEQFF. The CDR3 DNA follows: TGCGCCAGCAGCTTAAAAGGGACTAGCTATGAGCAGTTCTTC.

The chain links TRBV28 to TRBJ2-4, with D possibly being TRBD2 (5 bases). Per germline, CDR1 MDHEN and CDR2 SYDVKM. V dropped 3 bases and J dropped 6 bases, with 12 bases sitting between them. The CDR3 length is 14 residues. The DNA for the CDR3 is TGTGCCAGCAGTTTCTCTGGGAGCGGAAACATTCAGTACTTC. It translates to CASSFSGSGNIQYF.

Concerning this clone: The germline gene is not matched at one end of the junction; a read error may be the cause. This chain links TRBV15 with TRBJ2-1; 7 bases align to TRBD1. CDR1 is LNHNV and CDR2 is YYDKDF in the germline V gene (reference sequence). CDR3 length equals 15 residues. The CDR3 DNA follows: TGTGCCACCAGAAGAGGCGGAACTCAGGGGGATGAGCAGTTCTTC. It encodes CATRRGGTQGDEQFF.

The CDR3 nucleotides read TGTGCCAGCTCCCGGGACAGCAGATACGAGCAGTACTTC. Protein product: CASSRDSRYEQYF. The gene calls are TRBV18 and TRBJ2-7; TRBD1 aligns across 7 bases. Germline V gene sequence: CDR1 KGHSH, CDR2 LQKENI. V dropped 6 bases and J dropped 4; count of bases not matched to a gene: 6. The CDR3 covers 13 residues.

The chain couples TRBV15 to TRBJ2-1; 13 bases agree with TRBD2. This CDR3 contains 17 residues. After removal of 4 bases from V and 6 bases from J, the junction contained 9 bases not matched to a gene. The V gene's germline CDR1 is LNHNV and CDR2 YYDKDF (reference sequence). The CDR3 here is CATSTSDRLAGGNEQFF. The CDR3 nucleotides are TGTGCCACCAGCACGTCAGATCGACTAGCGGGGGGCAATGAGCAGTTCTTC.

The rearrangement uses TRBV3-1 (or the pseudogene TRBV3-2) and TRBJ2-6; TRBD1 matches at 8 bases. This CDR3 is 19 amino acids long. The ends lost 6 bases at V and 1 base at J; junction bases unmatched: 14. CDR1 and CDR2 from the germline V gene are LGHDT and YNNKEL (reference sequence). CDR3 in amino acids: CASSRRPGTGFSGANVLTF. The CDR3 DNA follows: TGTGCCAGCAGTCGACGTCCCGGGACAGGATTTTCTGGGGCCAACGTCCTGACTTTC.

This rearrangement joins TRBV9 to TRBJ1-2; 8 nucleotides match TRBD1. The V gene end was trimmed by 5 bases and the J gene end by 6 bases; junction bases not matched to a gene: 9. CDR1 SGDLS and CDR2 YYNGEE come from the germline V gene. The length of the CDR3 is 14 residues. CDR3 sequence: CASSFAGGLNGYTF. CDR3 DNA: TGTGCCAGCAGTTTTGCAGGGGGCTTGAATGGCTACACCTTC.